One sample yielded the 24 T cell receptor beta chains listed below, sequenced in a study of blood T cell repertoires in COVID-19. Measured with immunoSEQ multiplex PCR; TCRdb has only the in-frame clones, and not every one. The sample carries about 180,000 clones, roughly 84% recorded once. The sample consisted of PBMCs or T cells enriched from blood (not recorded which). The receptors here all came from a man between 50 and 59 years old who had recovered from COVID-19.

The chain couples TRBV28 to TRBJ1-1, with 8 bases matching TRBD1. V gave up 5 bases and J gave up 0 bases; unmatched junction bases: 5. This CDR3 comprises 15 residues. Germline loops: CDR1 MDHEN, CDR2 SYDVKM. CDR3 in amino acids: CASSIPTGVNTEAFF. For the CDR3, the DNA is TGTGCCAGCAGTATACCGACAGGGGTGAACACTGAAGCTTTCTTT.

The chain carries TRBV7-9 and TRBJ1-4, with 10 nucleotides matching TRBD1. CDR3 length: 15 residues. The germline gives CDR1 SEHNR, CDR2 FQNEAQ (reference sequence). V shed 4 bases and J 5 bases; nucleotides not matched to a gene: 4. The CDR3 DNA sequence: TGTGCCAGCAGCTCCCCGGGACAGGGGAATGAAAAACTGTTTTTT. This codes for CASSSPGQGNEKLFF.

The chain employs TRBV6-5 and TRBJ1-5; possible D gene TRBD1, 5 bases. V lost 7 bases and J lost 5, with 9 bases in between. Germline CDR1 reads MNHEY; CDR2 reads SVGAGI. This CDR3 has 12 residues. The CDR3 spells CASTATDQPQHF. The CDR3 nucleotides are TGTGCCAGCACTGCGACAGATCAGCCCCAGCATTTT.

The V and J genes are TRBV27 and TRBJ1-6; D gene uncertain. Trimming left V 3 bases short and J 7 bases short, with 4 bases between. The V gene's germline CDR1 is MNHEY and CDR2 SMNVEV (reference sequence). The CDR3 contains 12 residues. The chain's CDR3 is CASSLRNSPLHF. CDR3 bases: TGTGCCAGCAGTTTGCGCAATTCACCCCTCCACTTT.

This chain connects TRBV10-3 to TRBJ1-2; D ambiguous. Per the germline V gene, CDR1 is ENHRY and CDR2 is SYGVKD. This CDR3 spans 14 amino acids. Trimming pared 7 bases from V and 2 bases from J, leaving 14 bases between. As DNA, the CDR3 is TGTGCCATCAAGGCCGGGGTAATGAACTATGGCTACACCTTC. Its translation: CAIKAGVMNYGYTF.

This chain connects TRBV6-6 to TRBJ1-1, with 8 bases matching TRBD1. CDR3 length: 16 amino acids. Trimming took 0 bases from V and 1 from J; bases not matched to a gene: 4. Germline CDR1 reads MNHNY; CDR2 reads SVGAGI (reference sequence). The CDR3 sequence: CASSYSGRGQNTEAFF. The CDR3 coding sequence is TGTGCCAGCAGTTACTCGGGCAGGGGGCAGAACACTGAAGCTTTCTTT.

The chain couples TRBV30 to TRBJ1-4, with 8 positions matching TRBD1. Germline-derived CDR1 and CDR2 are GTSNPN and SVGIG (reference sequence). The CDR3 runs to 15 residues. Unmatched junction bases numbered 9, after V lost 1 base and J lost 8 bases. CDR3: CAWSGIDRGAEKLFF. The CDR3 nucleotides read TGTGCCTGGAGTGGAATCGACAGGGGCGCAGAAAAACTGTTTTTT.

The CDR3 bases are TGTGCCAGCAGCTATTTCCGGACAGAGATTAATCAGCCCCAGCATTTT. The encoded protein is CASSYFRTEINQPQHF. The V call is TRBV5-6, the J call TRBJ1-5; D perhaps matches TRBD1 (6 bases). Per the germline V gene, CDR1 is SGHDT and CDR2 is YYEEEE. V lost 3 bases, J lost 4 bases, and 17 bases lay in between. The CDR3 contains 16 residues.

V gene TRBV4-1 combines with J gene TRBJ2-3, with 9 bases identical to TRBD2. Trimming took 0 bases from V and 6 from J; bases not matched to a gene: 4. CDR1 is MGHRA and CDR2 is YSYEKL in the germline V gene. This CDR3 is 15 amino acids long. CDR3 residues: CASSQDPTSGDTQYF. Here the CDR3 DNA reads TGCGCCAGCAGCCAAGATCCAACTAGCGGGGATACGCAGTATTTT.

There are a few counts of this clone. This chain joins TRBV18 and TRBJ1-5; 9 bases are shared with TRBD1. CDR3 length equals 16 residues. The junction had 5 bases not matched to a gene; V was cut back by 4 bases and J by 1 base. CDR1 and CDR2 from the germline V gene are KGHSH and LQKENI. In DNA, the CDR3 is TGTGCCAGCTCACTGGGACAGGGTAAGAGCAATCAGCCCCAGCATTTT. This translates into CASSLGQGKSNQPQHF. Supplemented by reference TRBV18 and TRBJ1-5, the full variable domain reads NAGVMQNPRHLVRRRGQEARLRCSPMKGHSHVYWYRQLPEEGLKFMVYLQKENIIDESGMPKERFSAEFPKEGPSILRIQQVVRGDSAAYFCASSLGQGKSNQPQHFGDGTRLSIL.

The rearrangement uses TRBV5-4 and TRBJ2-5; TRBD2 matches at 12 bases. This CDR3 has 16 amino acids. Per germline, CDR1 SGHNT and CDR2 YYREEE (reference sequence). The trim removed 1 base at V and 2 bases at J, leaving 3 bases unmatched. The CDR3: CASSLRLAGGQETQYF. The DNA of the CDR3 is TGTGCCAGCAGCTTGAGGCTAGCGGGGGGGCAAGAGACCCAGTACTTC.

The V and J genes are TRBV7-8 and TRBJ2-3; 14 bases line up with TRBD2. The V gene end was trimmed by 4 bases and the J gene end by 1 base; junction bases not matched to a gene: 10. This CDR3 contains 19 residues. CDR1 and CDR2 (germline): SGHVS, FQNEAQ. In nucleotides, the CDR3 is TGTGCCAGCAGCTCGGGACTAGCGGGGGCGTTCACAGGCACAGATACGCAGTATTTT. Its protein product is CASSSGLAGAFTGTDTQYF.

The chain uses TRBV6-5 and TRBJ2-5; TRBD1 agrees at 8 bases. The CDR3 is 15 amino acids. In germline, CDR1 is MNHEY, CDR2 SVGAGI. The V segment lost 7 bases and the J segment 3 bases; nucleotides outside the gene matches: 10. As DNA, the CDR3 is TGTGCCAGCACTCCCTCGCGACAGGGGAAAGAGACCCAGTACTTC. It yields the protein CASTPSRQGKETQYF.

The V and J genes are TRBV5-6 and TRBJ2-7; 7 positions match TRBD2. After removal of 1 base from V and 3 bases from J, the junction contained 1 base not matched to a gene. The CDR3 runs to 13 residues. Looked up from germline, CDR1 is SGHDT and CDR2 is YYEEEE. In DNA, the CDR3 is TGTGCCAGCAGCTTGTGGGGGGGCTACGAGCAGTACTTC. It yields the protein CASSLWGGYEQYF.

CDR3: CASSLSRGLAGNTIYF. In DNA form, the CDR3 reads TGTGCCAGCAGTTTATCAAGGGGGCTCGCTGGAAACACCATATATTTT. J is TRBJ1-3 and V is TRBV27; 7 nucleotides match TRBD1. The CDR3 runs to 16 residues. Germline lookup yields CDR1 MNHEY and CDR2 SMNVEV (reference sequence). V was pared by 0 bases and J by 2 bases, with 4 bases of the junction left unmatched.

This chain links TRBV28 with TRBJ2-5, with D perhaps matching TRBD1 (6 bases). Trimming removed 5 bases from V and 4 bases from J, with 14 bases in between. Germline V gene data show CDR1 as MDHEN and CDR2 as SYDVKM. The CDR3 consists of 14 residues. This CDR3 reads CASSGTPLVETQYF. The CDR3 DNA follows: TGTGCCAGCAGTGGGACACCACTTGTAGAGACCCAGTACTTC. The whole variable domain, remainder taken from reference TRBV28 and TRBJ2-5, is DVKVTQSSRYLVKRTGEKVFLECVQDMDHENMFWYRQDPGLGLRLIYFSYDVKMKEKGDIPEGYSVSREKKERFSLILESASTNQTSMYLCASSGTPLVETQYFGPGTRLLVL.

The chain carries TRBV5-1 and TRBJ1-2; D may be TRBD1 (6 bases). Trimming shortened V by 4 bases and J by 4 bases, and 20 bases separated the two germline ends. Germline V CDR1 and CDR2: SGHRS, YFSETQ. This CDR3 has 16 amino acids. The CDR3 sequence is CASSELWGQASYGYTF. In DNA form, the CDR3 reads TGCGCCAGCAGCGAACTATGGGGGCAGGCCTCCTATGGCTACACCTTC.

The chain joins TRBV10-2 to TRBJ2-3; 13 bases fit TRBD2. The J segment lost 9 bases and the V segment lost 2 bases, leaving 8 bases of the junction unmatched. The germline CDR1 and CDR2 sequences are WSHSY and SAAADI. CDR3 length: 16 residues. CDR3 nucleotides: TGCGCCAGCAGTGAGGGACTAGCGGGGGTCATCACGACGCAGTATTTT. Translated, it gives CASSEGLAGVITTQYF.

The chain links TRBV2 to TRBJ2-1; 9 nucleotides agree with TRBD1. The V segment lost 6 bases and the J segment 1 base; nucleotides outside the gene matches: 4. The CDR3 is made up of 15 amino acids. Germline V lookup: CDR1 SNHLY, CDR2 FYNNEI. CDR3 nucleotide sequence: TGTGCCAGCAGGGATGACAGGGGGTCCTACAATGAGCAGTTCTTC. Amino acid sequence: CASRDDRGSYNEQFF.

This clone was recorded a few times. Other DNA sequences in the sample encode the same CDR3. This sequence joins TRBV9 and TRBJ1-3, with D unresolved. From germline, CDR1 is SGDLS and CDR2 YYNGEE. V was cut by 0 bases and J by 0 bases, with 7 bases left in between. The CDR3 extends over 15 amino acids. CDR3 sequence reads: CASSVGGVSGNTIYF. The CDR3 coding sequence is TGTGCCAGCAGCGTAGGAGGAGTCTCTGGAAACACCATATATTTT.

The V and J genes are TRBV5-1 and TRBJ1-1; TRBD1 might be the D (6 bases). V lost 0 bases and J 10 bases, leaving 13 bases between the germline ends. The length of the CDR3 is 13 residues. CDR1 and CDR2 from the germline V gene are SGHRS and YFSETQ. The CDR3 sequence: CASSLVGRGVAFF. CDR3 coding DNA: TGCGCCAGCAGCTTGGTTGGCAGGGGAGTAGCTTTCTTT.

The chain uses TRBV6-5 and TRBJ1-2; D is possibly TRBD1 (6 bases). This CDR3 spans 15 amino acids. Germline-derived CDR1 and CDR2 are MNHEY and SVGAGI. V was pared by 0 bases and J by 6 bases, with 14 bases between. The CDR3 protein is CASSYSIPTGDGYTF. CDR3 sequence (DNA): TGTGCCAGCAGTTACTCGATCCCGACAGGTGATGGCTACACCTTC.

This clone was observed a single time. This chain joins TRBV5-1 and TRBJ1-2; 9 bases are shared with TRBD1. The junction had 5 bases not matched to a gene; V was cut back by 1 base and J by 7 bases. The germline V gene has CDR1 SGHRS and CDR2 YFSETQ. This CDR3 has 14 amino acids. DNA of the CDR3: TGCGCCAGCAGCTTGACGGACAGGGGCTCTGGCTACACCTTC. Residues: CASSLTDRGSGYTF.

CDR3 nucleotides: TGTGCCTGGAGTAATCCCAGCTCCTATAATTCACCCCTCCACTTT. It codes for CAWSNPSSYNSPLHF. The rearrangement links TRBV30 to TRBJ1-6; D gene uncertain. V was shortened by 2 bases and J by 0 bases, with 8 bases between the two germline ends. The CDR3 is 15 residues long. Germline assignment: CDR1 GTSNPN and CDR2 SVGIG (reference sequence).